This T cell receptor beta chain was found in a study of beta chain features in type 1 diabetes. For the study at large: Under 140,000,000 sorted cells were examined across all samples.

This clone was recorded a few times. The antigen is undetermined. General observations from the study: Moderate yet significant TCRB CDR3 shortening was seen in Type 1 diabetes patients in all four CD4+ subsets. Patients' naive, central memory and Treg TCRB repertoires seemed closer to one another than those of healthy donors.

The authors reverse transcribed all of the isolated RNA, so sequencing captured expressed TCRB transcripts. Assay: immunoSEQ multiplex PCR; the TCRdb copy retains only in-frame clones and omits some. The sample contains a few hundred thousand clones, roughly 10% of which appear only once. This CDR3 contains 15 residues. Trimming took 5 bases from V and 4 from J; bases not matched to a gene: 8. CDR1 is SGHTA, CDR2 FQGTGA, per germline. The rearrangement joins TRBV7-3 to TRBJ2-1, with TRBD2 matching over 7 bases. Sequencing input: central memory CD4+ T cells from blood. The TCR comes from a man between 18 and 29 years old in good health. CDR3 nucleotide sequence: TGTGCCAGCAGCACTCCCGCTAGCGGTTACAATGAGCAGTTCTTC. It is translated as CASSTPASGYNEQFF.